The 2 T cell receptor beta chains in this list originate from one sample, sequenced in a study of OX40 agonist ivuxolimab in advanced cancers. The assay was immunoSEQ multiplex PCR, and TCRdb's table has in-frame clones only and misses some. The profile covers about 140,000 clones, with roughly 91% appearing a single time and approximately 1% taken by the ten largest. The input for sequencing was CD4+ or CD8+ T cells sorted from blood, taken in a trial of the OX40 agonist ivuxolimab. These receptors originate from an adult with an advanced solid tumor such as melanoma, head and neck, liver or kidney cancer.

This chain connects TRBV18 to TRBJ2-7; TRBD2 agrees at 14 bases. V lost 4 bases, J lost 4 bases, and 3 bases stayed unmatched. Germline lookup yields CDR1 KGHSH and CDR2 LQKENI. This CDR3 spans 15 amino acids. CDR3 DNA sequence: TGTGCCAGCTCACGGGGGACTAGCGGGGGTTACGAGCAGTACTTC. This sequence encodes CASSRGTSGGYEQYF. The full variable domain, its missing parts supplied by reference TRBV18 and TRBJ2-7, is NAGVMQNPRHLVRRRGQEARLRCSPMKGHSHVYWYRQLPEEGLKFMVYLQKENIIDESGMPKERFSAEFPKEGPSILRIQQVVRGDSAAYFCASSRGTSGGYEQYFGPGTRLTVT.

J is TRBJ2-7 and V is TRBV5-1; 11 bases agree with TRBD1. Germline V gives CDR1 SGHRS, CDR2 YFSETQ. The CDR3 runs to 16 residues. V lost 1 base and J lost 2; bases outside the gene matches: 5. CDR3 nucleotide sequence: TGCGCCAGCAGCTTGTTGTCGGGACAGGGGGCCTACGAGCAGTACTTC. It encodes CASSLLSGQGAYEQYF.